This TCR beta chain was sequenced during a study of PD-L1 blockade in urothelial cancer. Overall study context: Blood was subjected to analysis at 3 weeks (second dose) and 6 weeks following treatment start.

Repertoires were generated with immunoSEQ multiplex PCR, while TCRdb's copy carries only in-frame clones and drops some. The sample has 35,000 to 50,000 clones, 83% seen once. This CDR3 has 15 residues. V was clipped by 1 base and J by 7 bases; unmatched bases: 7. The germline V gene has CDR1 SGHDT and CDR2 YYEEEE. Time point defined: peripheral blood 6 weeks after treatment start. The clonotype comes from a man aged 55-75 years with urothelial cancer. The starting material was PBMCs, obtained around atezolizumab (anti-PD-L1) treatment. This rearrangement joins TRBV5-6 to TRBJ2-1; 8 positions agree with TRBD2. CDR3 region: CASSLPGGEDNEQFF. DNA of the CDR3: TGTGCCAGCAGCTTGCCCGGGGGGGAGGATAATGAGCAGTTCTTC.